A selection of T cell receptor beta chains follows, all from one sample in a study of blood T cells in healthy people across ages. TCRdb reanalysed the 5' RACE reads using MiXCR and keeps one entry per CDR3 protein. The repertoire has 1.5 million to 2 million distinct CDR3 sequences, roughly 28% of them found once; the top ten carry 7% to 9%. The specimen sequenced was blood. Receptors were obtained from a woman in her 30s in good health. The CDR3 runs from the conserved cysteine through the conserved F or W. The D gene is left open where the match is weak. Size is omitted from some rows. Given values are once, few, many or a class for expanded clones.

size | J | V | D | CDR3 | DNA
few | TRBJ1-2 | TRBV5-5 | - | CASDRGGTSNYGYTF | TGTGCCAGCGACCGGGGGGGGACCTCCAACTATGGCTACACCTTC
- | TRBJ2-2 | TRBV15 | TRBD2 | CATSRDGTTYDTGELFF | TGTGCCACCAGCAGAGATGGGACTACTTATGATACGGGGGAGCTGTTTTTT
- | TRBJ2-3 | TRBV9 | TRBD1 | CASSPGTGRTDTQYF | TGTGCCAGCAGCCCAGGGACAGGGCGCACAGATACGCAGTATTTT
- | TRBJ2-7 | TRBV30 | - | CAISRGHEQYF | TGTGCTATAAGTCGGGGTCACGAGCAGTACTTC
- | TRBJ2-5 | TRBV2 | - | CASSPVARGETQYF | TGTGCCAGCAGCCCAGTCGCCCGAGGGGAGACCCAGTACTTC
- | TRBJ2-5 | TRBV3-1 | - | CASSSDHGSAQYF | TGTGCCAGCAGTTCGGACCACGGATCGGCGCAGTACTTC
- | TRBJ2-1 | TRBV20-1 | TRBD2 | CSARASGSSFNEQFF | TGCAGTGCTAGAGCCAGCGGGAGTTCGTTCAATGAGCAGTTCTTC
many | TRBJ2-5 | TRBV5-5 | TRBD2 | CASSLTSLLWETQYF | TGTGCCAGCAGCCTGACTAGCCTGTTGTGGGAGACCCAGTACTTC
few | TRBJ2-2 | TRBV15 | - | CATSIPLGELFF | TGTGCCACCAGCATTCCACTCGGGGAGCTGTTTTTT
few | TRBJ2-1 | TRBV20-1 | - | CSARLLDEQFF | TGCAGTGCTAGGCTGCTGGATGAGCAGTTCTTC
few | TRBJ2-3 | TRBV6-1 | TRBD2 | CASSQLRTSGGSTDTQYF | TGTGCCAGCAGCCAACTAAGGACTAGCGGGGGGAGCACAGATACGCAGTATTTT
- | TRBJ1-2 | TRBV5-1 | TRBD1 | CASSLGGTGRYGYTF | TGCGCCAGCAGCTTGGGGGGGACAGGGCGATATGGCTACACCTTC
once | TRBJ2-1 | TRBV30 | - | CAWSASPGPYNEQFF | TGTGCCTGGAGTGCTTCACCGGGCCCCTACAATGAGCAGTTCTTC
few | TRBJ1-2 | TRBV20-1 | - | CSARDGTSYGYTF | TGCAGTGCTAGAGATGGAACTTCCTATGGCTACACCTTC
- | TRBJ2-7 | TRBV9 | - | CASSEEGDEQYF | TGTGCCAGCAGCGAGGAAGGTGACGAGCAGTACTTC
- | TRBJ2-1 | TRBV5-1 | - | CASSWTRGNEQFF | TGCGCCAGCAGCTGGACAAGGGGGAATGAGCAGTTCTTC
- | TRBJ2-2 | TRBV9 | - | CASRSALGGELFF | TGTGCCAGCAGGTCTGCTTTAGGCGGGGAGCTGTTTTTT
many | TRBJ2-7 | TRBV20-1 | TRBD1 | CSAAPPGTGEWSSYEQYF | TGCAGTGCTGCGCCCCCCGGGACAGGTGAATGGAGCTCCTACGAGCAGTACTTC
many | TRBJ2-7 | TRBV7-2 | TRBD2 | CASSTGTSGGGTGQYF | TGTGCCAGCAGCACCGGGACTAGCGGGGGGGGTACCGGGCAGTACTTC
- | TRBJ1-2 | TRBV29-1 | TRBD1 | CSVRDSSNYGYTF | TGCAGCGTTCGGGACAGCTCTAACTATGGCTACACCTTC